This T cell receptor (beta chain) was obtained from a study of blood T cell repertoires in COVID-19. Germline V gives CDR1 MGHRA, CDR2 YSYEKL. Between the trimmed V and J ends, which lost 0 bases and 4 bases, there was a span of 24 bases. There are 19 residues in the CDR3. How the authors handled the data: Nucleated cell counts were estimated from reference gene primer amplification. Method: immunoSEQ multiplex PCR; TCRdb's copy keeps in-frame clones and lacks some. Clone size and the V and J calls come from that table; the DNA yielded D and trimming. The sample holds under 200,000 clones, roughly 80% seen once. Participants came from roughly 23 US areas, aged roughly 18 to 95 years. Clinical history as reported by participants underpinned cohort assignment.

Specimen: PBMCs or T cells enriched from blood (not recorded which). The clonotype comes from a woman between 35 and 50 years old with acute COVID-19. This chain connects TRBV4-1 to TRBJ1-2; possible D gene TRBD1, 5 bases. CDR3 amino acids: CASSQDPGGLVELSYGYTF. The CDR3 nucleotides are TGCGCCAGCAGCCAAGATCCGGGGGGACTGGTGGAACTATCCTATGGCTACACCTTC.